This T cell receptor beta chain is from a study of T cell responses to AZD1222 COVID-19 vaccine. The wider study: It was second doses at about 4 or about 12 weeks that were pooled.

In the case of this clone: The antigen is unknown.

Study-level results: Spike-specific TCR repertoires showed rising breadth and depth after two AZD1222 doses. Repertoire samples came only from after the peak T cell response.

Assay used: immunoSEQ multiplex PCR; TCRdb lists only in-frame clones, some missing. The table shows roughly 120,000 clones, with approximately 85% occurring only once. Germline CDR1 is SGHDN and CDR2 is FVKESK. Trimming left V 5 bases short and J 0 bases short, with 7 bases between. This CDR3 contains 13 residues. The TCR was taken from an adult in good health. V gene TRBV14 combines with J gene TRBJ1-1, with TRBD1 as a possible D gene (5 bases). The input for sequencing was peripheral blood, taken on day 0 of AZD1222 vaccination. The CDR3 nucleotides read TGTGCCAGCAGCTTGGGGCTGAACACTGAAGCTTTCTTT. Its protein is CASSLGLNTEAFF.